Listed below are T cell receptor beta chains from one sample, sequenced in a study of blood T cell repertoires in COVID-19. Produced via immunoSEQ multiplex PCR; TCRdb's table is partial and in-frame only. The sample includes around 150,000 clones, roughly 87% of them seen just once. What was sequenced was peripheral blood. These receptors were collected from a woman aged 60 to 75 with active or convalescent COVID-19. Both conserved end residues are part of each CDR3. D genes are given only for firm matches. Only part of the rows carry a size: once, few, many, or a class if the clone is expanded.

J gene: TRBJ2-5; V gene: TRBV27; D gene: NA; clone size: NA; CDR3 protein: CASSFSQGPPETQYF; CDR3 DNA: TGTGCCAGCAGTTTTTCCCAGGGCCCCCCGGAGACCCAGTACTTC
J gene: TRBJ2-7; V gene: TRBV7-2; D gene: NA; clone size: NA; CDR3 protein: CASSLARAAYEQYF; CDR3 DNA: TGTGCCAGCAGCTTAGCGCGGGCCGCATACGAGCAGTACTTC
J gene: TRBJ1-6; V gene: TRBV6-5; D gene: NA; clone size: NA; CDR3 protein: CASSYGGSPLHF; CDR3 DNA: TGTGCCAGCAGTTATGGGGGGTCACCCCTCCACTTT
J gene: TRBJ1-3; V gene: TRBV12-3/TRBV12-4; D gene: NA; clone size: NA; CDR3 protein: CASTRTRPGLDF; CDR3 DNA: TGTGCCAGCACCCGTACTCGACCCGGACTCGATTTT
J gene: TRBJ2-5; V gene: TRBV10-2; D gene: TRBD2; clone size: NA; CDR3 protein: CATAVSGGETQYF; CDR3 DNA: TGCGCCACCGCGGTTAGCGGGGGAGAGACCCAGTACTTC
J gene: TRBJ1-2; V gene: TRBV5-1; D gene: TRBD1; clone size: NA; CDR3 protein: CASSRDRGSNYGYTF; CDR3 DNA: TGCGCCAGCAGCAGAGACAGGGGAAGTAACTATGGCTACACCTTC
J gene: TRBJ1-2; V gene: TRBV2; D gene: TRBD1; clone size: NA; CDR3 protein: CASSFNRGRGYGYTF; CDR3 DNA: TGTGCCAGCAGTTTCAACAGGGGGCGCGGCTATGGCTACACCTTC
J gene: TRBJ1-1; V gene: TRBV5-1; D gene: NA; clone size: NA; CDR3 protein: CASSHGTRNTEAFF; CDR3 DNA: TGCGCCAGCAGCCACGGGACACGGAACACTGAAGCTTTCTTT
J gene: TRBJ1-5; V gene: TRBV29-1; D gene: TRBD1; clone size: NA; CDR3 protein: CSVATPVTGSQPQHF; CDR3 DNA: TGCAGCGTCGCAACCCCGGTGACAGGGAGTCAGCCCCAGCATTTT
J gene: TRBJ1-1; V gene: TRBV19; D gene: NA; clone size: NA; CDR3 protein: CASSRLGTGRMNTEAFF; CDR3 DNA: TGTGCCAGCAGCAGGCTAGGGACGGGGAGGATGAACACTGAAGCTTTCTTT
J gene: TRBJ2-7; V gene: TRBV6-6; D gene: TRBD1; clone size: NA; CDR3 protein: CASSSQTGVLLYEQYF; CDR3 DNA: TGTGCCAGCAGTTCCCAGACAGGGGTCCTCCTTTACGAGCAGTACTTC
J gene: TRBJ1-6; V gene: TRBV19; D gene: NA; clone size: NA; CDR3 protein: CASTRSSYNSPLHF; CDR3 DNA: TGTGCCAGTACCCGGTCCTCCTATAATTCACCCCTCCACTTT
J gene: TRBJ1-5; V gene: TRBV10-2; D gene: NA; clone size: NA; CDR3 protein: CASSEQGSNQPQHF; CDR3 DNA: TGCGCCAGCAGTGAACAGGGTAGCAATCAGCCCCAGCATTTT
J gene: TRBJ2-2; V gene: TRBV7-8; D gene: TRBD1; clone size: NA; CDR3 protein: CASSLPGQGATGELFF; CDR3 DNA: TGTGCCAGCAGCCTACCGGGACAGGGGGCCACCGGGGAGCTGTTTTTT
J gene: TRBJ1-1; V gene: TRBV6-5; D gene: NA; clone size: NA; CDR3 protein: CASSSPRKQGSGEAFF; CDR3 DNA: TGTGCCAGCAGTTCCCCCCGAAAACAGGGAAGCGGTGAAGCTTTCTTT
J gene: TRBJ1-6; V gene: TRBV10-3; D gene: TRBD1; clone size: NA; CDR3 protein: CAIRDPGQSSNSYNSPLHF; CDR3 DNA: TGTGCCATCAGAGATCCGGGACAGAGCTCGAACTCCTATAATTCACCCCTCCACTTT
J gene: TRBJ2-1; V gene: TRBV4-1; D gene: NA; clone size: NA; CDR3 protein: CASSQLGASGHEQFF; CDR3 DNA: TGCGCCAGCAGCCAATTGGGGGCTTCCGGGCATGAGCAGTTCTTC
J gene: TRBJ1-5; V gene: TRBV18; D gene: NA; clone size: NA; CDR3 protein: CASSLANQPQHF; CDR3 DNA: TGTGCCAGCTCACTAGCTAATCAGCCCCAGCATTTT
J gene: TRBJ1-4; V gene: TRBV6-5; D gene: NA; clone size: NA; CDR3 protein: CASSYPTGSNEKLFF; CDR3 DNA: TGTGCCAGCAGTTACCCGACAGGTTCTAATGAAAAACTGTTTTTT
J gene: TRBJ2-7; V gene: TRBV11-2; D gene: NA; clone size: NA; CDR3 protein: CASSLSLSYEQYF; CDR3 DNA: TGTGCCAGCAGCTTATCTCTGTCCTACGAGCAGTACTTC
J gene: TRBJ1-3; V gene: TRBV15; D gene: NA; clone size: NA; CDR3 protein: CATSRGGQGRENTIYF; CDR3 DNA: TGTGCCACCAGCAGAGGCGGGCAAGGGCGGGAAAACACCATATATTTT
J gene: TRBJ2-1; V gene: TRBV7-2; D gene: NA; clone size: NA; CDR3 protein: CASSKGGAYNEQFF; CDR3 DNA: TGTGCCAGCAGCAAGGGGGGGGCCTACAATGAGCAGTTCTTC
J gene: TRBJ2-7; V gene: TRBV4-3; D gene: NA; clone size: NA; CDR3 protein: CASSQALVGRAEQYF; CDR3 DNA: TGCGCCAGCAGCCAAGCACTCGTCGGCAGGGCCGAGCAGTACTTC
J gene: TRBJ1-4; V gene: TRBV5-6; D gene: TRBD1; clone size: NA; CDR3 protein: CASSFRDRDEKLFF; CDR3 DNA: TGTGCCAGCAGCTTTAGGGACAGGGACGAAAAACTGTTTTTT
J gene: TRBJ1-1; V gene: TRBV4-3; D gene: NA; clone size: NA; CDR3 protein: CASSPTWAGKRNTEAFF; CDR3 DNA: TGCGCCAGCAGCCCCACCTGGGCCGGGAAACGGAACACTGAAGCTTTCTTT
J gene: TRBJ2-5; V gene: TRBV6-2/TRBV6-3; D gene: NA; clone size: NA; CDR3 protein: CASSLGLETQYF; CDR3 DNA: TGTGCCAGCAGCCTGGGCTTGGAGACCCAGTACTTC
J gene: TRBJ2-7; V gene: TRBV7-9; D gene: NA; clone size: NA; CDR3 protein: CASSRGLNEQYF; CDR3 DNA: TGTGCCAGCAGTCGAGGTCTGAACGAGCAGTACTTC
J gene: TRBJ1-4; V gene: TRBV5-1; D gene: TRBD1; clone size: NA; CDR3 protein: CASRRDRDEKLFF; CDR3 DNA: TGCGCCAGCAGACGGGACAGGGATGAGAAACTGTTTTTT
J gene: TRBJ1-4; V gene: TRBV4-3; D gene: NA; clone size: NA; CDR3 protein: CASSLNGSPNEKLFF; CDR3 DNA: TGCGCCAGCAGCCTAAACGGGAGTCCTAATGAAAAACTGTTTTTT
J gene: TRBJ2-3; V gene: TRBV2; D gene: NA; clone size: NA; CDR3 protein: CASSGQGTDTQYF; CDR3 DNA: TGTGCCAGCAGTGGACAGGGCACAGATACGCAGTATTTT
J gene: TRBJ1-3; V gene: TRBV7-9; D gene: TRBD1; clone size: NA; CDR3 protein: CASSLSKTGRTGNTIYF; CDR3 DNA: TGTGCCAGCAGCTTGAGCAAGACAGGGAGGACTGGAAACACCATATATTTT
J gene: TRBJ1-5; V gene: TRBV6-5; D gene: TRBD1; clone size: NA; CDR3 protein: CASRQGEPQHF; CDR3 DNA: TGTGCCAGCAGGCAGGGGGAGCCCCAGCATTTT
J gene: TRBJ1-5; V gene: TRBV6-5; D gene: TRBD1; clone size: NA; CDR3 protein: CASSYFTGGHQPQHF; CDR3 DNA: TGTGCCAGCAGTTACTTTACAGGGGGTCACCAGCCCCAGCATTTT
J gene: TRBJ2-5; V gene: TRBV9; D gene: TRBD2; clone size: NA; CDR3 protein: CASSVGTSGGATETQYF; CDR3 DNA: TGTGCCAGCAGCGTGGGGACTAGCGGGGGGGCCACGGAGACCCAGTACTTC
J gene: TRBJ1-2; V gene: TRBV7-2; D gene: NA; clone size: NA; CDR3 protein: CASSSDTVGRYTF; CDR3 DNA: TGTGCCAGCAGCTCCGACACAGTTGGTCGCTACACCTTC
J gene: TRBJ2-7; V gene: TRBV10-1; D gene: TRBD1; clone size: NA; CDR3 protein: CASSPGTAGYEQYF; CDR3 DNA: TGCGCCAGCTCCCCCGGGACAGCTGGTTACGAGCAGTACTTC
J gene: TRBJ1-5; V gene: TRBV25-1; D gene: NA; clone size: NA; CDR3 protein: CASTAQGSNQPQHF; CDR3 DNA: TGTGCCAGCACCGCACAGGGAAGCAATCAGCCCCAGCATTTT
J gene: TRBJ1-6; V gene: TRBV10-3; D gene: TRBD1; clone size: many; CDR3 protein: CATRDRENSPLHF; CDR3 DNA: TGTGCCACCCGGGACAGGGAGAATTCACCCCTCCACTTT
J gene: TRBJ2-3; V gene: TRBV7-2; D gene: TRBD1; clone size: NA; CDR3 protein: CASSLQGVPTDTQYF; CDR3 DNA: TGTGCCAGCAGCTTACAGGGGGTCCCCACAGATACGCAGTATTTT
J gene: TRBJ2-7; V gene: TRBV9; D gene: NA; clone size: NA; CDR3 protein: CASSVEGASYEQYF; CDR3 DNA: TGTGCCAGCAGCGTGGAAGGGGCCTCCTACGAGCAGTACTTC
J gene: TRBJ1-2; V gene: TRBV12-3/TRBV12-4; D gene: NA; clone size: NA; CDR3 protein: CASSPTTAYGYTF; CDR3 DNA: TGTGCCAGCAGCCCCACAACCGCCTATGGCTACACCTTC
J gene: TRBJ1-2; V gene: TRBV29-1; D gene: TRBD1; clone size: NA; CDR3 protein: CSVETQDRAGYGYTF; CDR3 DNA: TGCAGCGTTGAGACACAGGACAGGGCCGGCTATGGCTACACCTTC
J gene: TRBJ1-5; V gene: TRBV4-1; D gene: TRBD1; clone size: NA; CDR3 protein: CASSQEWQGDQPQHF; CDR3 DNA: TGCGCCAGCAGCCAAGAATGGCAGGGGGATCAGCCCCAGCATTTT
J gene: TRBJ1-1; V gene: TRBV6-5; D gene: TRBD1; clone size: NA; CDR3 protein: CASSTTGAPEAFF; CDR3 DNA: TGTGCCAGCAGTACCACAGGGGCCCCTGAAGCTTTCTTT
J gene: TRBJ2-2; V gene: TRBV5-1; D gene: NA; clone size: NA; CDR3 protein: CASRIPGSNTGELFF; CDR3 DNA: TGCGCCAGCAGGATCCCGGGATCGAACACCGGGGAGCTGTTTTTT
J gene: TRBJ2-7; V gene: TRBV18; D gene: NA; clone size: once; CDR3 protein: CASSPPSGFPYEQYF; CDR3 DNA: TGTGCCAGCTCACCACCGTCCGGGTTCCCCTACGAGCAGTACTTC
J gene: TRBJ1-5; V gene: TRBV7-2; D gene: TRBD1; clone size: NA; CDR3 protein: CASSYNRGEGQPQHF; CDR3 DNA: TGTGCCAGCAGTTATAACAGGGGAGAAGGTCAGCCCCAGCATTTT
J gene: TRBJ2-7; V gene: TRBV11-2; D gene: TRBD2; clone size: NA; CDR3 protein: CASSLARPGLAGGPLEQYF; CDR3 DNA: TGTGCCAGCAGCTTAGCTCGACCGGGACTAGCGGGGGGGCCGCTCGAGCAGTACTTC
J gene: TRBJ2-1; V gene: TRBV2; D gene: NA; clone size: NA; CDR3 protein: CASSYWAENEQFF; CDR3 DNA: TGTGCCAGCAGTTACTGGGCAGAGAATGAGCAGTTCTTC
J gene: TRBJ1-6; V gene: TRBV25-1; D gene: TRBD1; clone size: NA; CDR3 protein: CASSSGTGDSPLHF; CDR3 DNA: TGTGCCAGCAGCTCAGGGACAGGGGACTCACCCCTCCACTTT
J gene: TRBJ2-3; V gene: TRBV30; D gene: NA; clone size: NA; CDR3 protein: CAWSDRGLFPDTQYF; CDR3 DNA: TGTGCCTGGAGTGATAGGGGGTTGTTCCCAGATACGCAGTATTTT
J gene: TRBJ1-2; V gene: TRBV12-3/TRBV12-4; D gene: NA; clone size: NA; CDR3 protein: CASSSGLAFGYTF; CDR3 DNA: TGTGCCAGCAGCTCCGGGTTGGCGTTCGGCTACACCTTC